At least ten counts were recorded for the clone carrying this T cell receptor (beta chain). Its antigen is undetermined. These data originate in a study of molecular identifiers for immune sequencing clone quantification. On the study more broadly: Replicate RNA came from about 20,000 or 100,000 naive CD8 cells and was split five ways, and four parts were sequenced. Study conclusions and caveats: Under 1% of molecules in naive cells, but over 99% of effector molecules, belonged to clones above 20 RNA copies.

TCRdb re-analysed the PCR reads in MiXCR, keeping a single row per CDR3 protein. The sample carries fewer than 350,000 distinct CDR3 sequences, over 20% recorded once. Sorted cell numbers of about 18,000 to 1,000,000, with 10%, 30% or 50% RNA, served as input for naive CD8 libraries. The CDR3 sequence is 13 residues long. V was clipped by 2 bases and J by 7 bases, with 12 bases between them. CDR1 is MNHEY and CDR2 is SVGEGT in the germline V gene. The rearrangement links TRBV6-2 or TRBV6-3 to TRBJ2-7; D may be TRBD2 (5 bases). The sequenced material came from naive CD8+ T cells from blood, with Jurkat cell RNA spiked in. Subset in this sample: FACS-sorted CD8+CD4-CCR7+CD45RA+ naive T cells. This receptor was obtained from a human donor in good health. Some libraries in this study had Jurkat cell RNA spiked in. CDR3 sequence (DNA): TGTGCCAGCAGTTACGGGGATACGGGGGAGCAGTACTTC. This codes for CASSYGDTGEQYF.